This TCR beta chain was captured by sequencing in a study of shared clonotypes between healthy human individuals (dated by TCRdb to the early 2020s). As for the study more broadly: Three men and a couple of women, aged 18 to 49 years, made up the cohort. Per donor, three plates each were used for CD4 naive and CD4 memory, two for CD8 naive, and one for CD8 memory. To estimate repertoire size and how much clonotypes are shared between individuals, the study performed deep sequencing of blood TCR repertoires from about 5 healthy adults. Libraries were prepared and TCR repertoires were sequenced by different laboratories using diverse techniques, in order to increase sequencing depth and limit assay-specific biases. Each donor's leukapheresis produced roughly between roughly 0.9 and 9 billion PBMCs.

Using the deep immunoSEQ assay, TCR CDR3 regions were amplified from genomic DNA by multiplex PCR. Extracted genomic DNA from each cell subset was spread evenly across all wells of several immunoSEQ 96-well plates, with each plate serving as a replicate. For sorted subsets, each replicate PCR was loaded with 200 ng genomic DNA, equivalent to about 30,000 T cell genomes. Purified libraries were quantified with a Qubit 3.0 fluorometer, sized on a Bioanalyzer 2100, and re-quantified with the KAPA Library Quantification kit. Every immunoSEQ 96-well plate was sequenced on a dedicated single-read 150-cycle Illumina NextSeq 550 flow cell. Regarding the original processing steps: Because only junctional sequences without quality scores were contained in the immunoSEQ output, filtering matching that applied to full-length reads could not be performed. To assign V/J genes and CDR3, sequences were annotated against IMGT germline references using PyIR, a Python wrapper for IgBLAST v1.9. Any read was removed if the V/J assignment was weak (E-value above 1e-6), the CDR3 was missing, or the read contained stop codons, out-of-frame junctions, or ambiguous translated residues. V3J clonotypes were defined by identical inferred V gene, J gene, and CDR3 amino acid sequence. Percentage overlap between repertoires was computed as shared unique clonotypes divided by the size of the smaller repertoire. Three approaches were used to assess repertoire richness: RTK rarefaction, the Chao1 estimator, and Recon v2.1 estimates of unobserved clonotypes. For all TCRbeta clonotypes obtained by the gDNA method from a few donors, generation probabilities were computed with OLGA. Drawn from immuneACCESS, this table holds only the in-frame rearrangements with V and J called that TCRdb kept. Clones are partly lost; checked studies trace under half to an unresolved V gene and leave the rest unexplained. V and J calls and clone size are given by that table; D and trimming were obtained from the DNA. In this sample the table shows about 2 million clones, about 95% of which occur a single time. In total, the top ten clones hold roughly 1% of the sample.

Note on this clone: This clone's antigen is unknown. It has no much larger one-base neighbor in the sample; base qualities were not kept.

On the study overall, not on this receptor specifically: Pairwise subsampling led to the expectation that sequencing depth would affect the degree of clonotype sharing among donors. Clonotypes shared by all four sorted-subset donors showed higher generation probabilities than non-shared clonotypes. Incomplete sequencing was indicated by rarefaction of sorted-subset datasets, despite the large sequencing depth. Sampling was restricted to blood, and TCR repertoires in tissue are likely to differ from TCR repertoires in blood. Estimated clonotype richness was generally larger for naive than for memory subsets. Across four donors, approximately 4.9% of naive CD4, around 3.3% of naive CD8, about 2.3% of memory CD4, and 0.3% to 0.45% of memory CD8 clonotypes were shared. Because the study included only a small number of donors, the genetic and exposure-history diversity represented was limited.

Looking up the germline V gene yields CDR1 MDHEN and CDR2 SYDVKM. The CDR3 runs 16 residues from the cysteine to the phenylalanine. The CDR3 DNA has 48 bases and is translated from base 1. Deletion took 2 bases off V and 3 bases off J, with a span of 16 bases between the germline ends. CD8 naive samples were obtained by positive selection for CCR7 among CD45RO-negative cells, yielding a CD45RA+CCR7+ population from which TemRA cells were excluded. The donors were healthy, HIV-negative adults with no recently reported acute infections or vaccinations. Only Caucasian adults living in Nashville, Tennessee, USA were represented among the donors. After blood collection by leukapheresis, PBMCs were isolated using Ficoll-Histopaque density gradient centrifugation and then cryopreserved in the vapor phase of liquid nitrogen. Purity and quantity of every magnetically sorted T cell population were checked by analytical flow cytometry. Genomic DNA was isolated from every sorted fraction and measured by UV absorbance on a Nanodrop 2000c.

The receptor's source is a man aged 18 to 30 in good health. Recombination linked TRBV28 to TRBJ2-5, with the D segment possibly TRBD1 or TRBD2, each aligning over 5 bases. Sequences were obtained from naive CD8+ T cells sorted from blood. This specimen's cell subset or site label, interpreted: CD45RA+CCR7+. The DNA sequence is TGTGCCAGCAGTTTAGGGAGCCCCAGGGATGAAGAGACCCAGTACTTC. Its coded protein is CASSLGSPRDEETQYF.